Below are 2 T cell receptor beta chains sequenced from a single sample in a study of regulatory T cells in long-lasting Graves disease. Construction of the TCR beta libraries employed iRepertoire HTBI primers in conjunction with Arm-PCR of CDR3 regions. MiXCR, applied by TCRdb to the multiplex PCR reads, yields one record per CDR3 protein. The repertoire holds 620,000 or so distinct CDR3 sequences, with 15% to 20% as singletons. Noted time point: newly diagnosed GD, antithyroid drugs for less than 3 months. PBMC RNA served as the TCR library source. This same sample was also part of a study on T cells in Graves' hyperthyroidism and ophthalmopathy.

The sequencing used peripheral blood mononuclear cells (PBMCs), collected at new diagnosis, from a patient treated with antithyroid drugs. The receptors originated from a woman younger than 45 with Graves disease.

The V and J genes are TRBV9 and TRBJ2-7; 7 positions match TRBD1. Trimming cost V 4 bases and J 2 bases; bases outside gene matches: 6. Germline V CDR1 and CDR2: SGDLS, YYNGEE. CDR3 length: 14 amino acids. Written as DNA, the CDR3 is TGTGCCAGCAGCACCGGGGACAGTACCTACGAGCAGTACTTC. Translation: CASSTGDSTYEQYF.

This clonotype was detected many times. The chain carries TRBV27 and TRBJ2-5, with TRBD2 matching 8 bases. With 5 bases clipped from V and 5 bases from J, the junction kept 7 bases outside the gene matches. Germline-derived CDR1 and CDR2 are MNHEY and SMNVEV (reference sequence). The CDR3 totals 14 residues. The CDR3: CASSRGGRYETQYF. DNA of the CDR3: TGTGCCAGCAGTCGGGGGGGGCGGTACGAGACCCAGTACTTC.